These T cell receptor beta chains were read from a single sample in a study of blood T cell repertoires in COVID-19. TCRdb's table, derived via immunoSEQ multiplex PCR, lists solely in-frame clones and lacks some. Here the sample spans around 72,000 clones, roughly 83% being singletons. The source material was peripheral blood. The receptors derive from a woman older than 75 with acute or convalescent COVID-19. Each CDR3 is given with its conserved first and last residue. D genes are given only for firm matches. Clone size is stated in some rows and not others, as once, few, many or a class when expanded.

j_call d_call clone_size v_call cdr3_aa cdr3_nt
TRBJ1-4 TRBD1 NA TRBV2 CASSDRTGNEKLFF TGTGCCAGCAGTGATAGGACAGGGAATGAAAAACTGTTTTTT
TRBJ2-3 TRBD1 NA TRBV3-1/TRBV3-2 CASSPFGTGLTDTQYF TGTGCCAGCAGCCCATTTGGGACAGGGTTGACAGATACGCAGTATTTT
TRBJ2-7 NA NA TRBV19 CASSSVRGRRYEQYF TGTGCCAGTAGTTCAGTTAGGGGTAGGAGATACGAGCAGTACTTC
TRBJ2-1 NA NA TRBV6-6 CASSPTGTSYNEQFF TGTGCCAGCAGTCCGACAGGAACATCCTACAATGAGCAGTTCTTC
TRBJ2-1 TRBD2 NA TRBV20-1 CSASDLLRASGSYNEQFF TGCAGTGCTAGTGATCTCCTTAGGGCTAGCGGCTCCTACAATGAGCAGTTCTTC
TRBJ1-2 NA NA TRBV19 CASSIGQPSNYGYTF TGTGCCAGTAGTATAGGACAGCCCTCTAACTATGGCTACACCTTC
TRBJ2-1 TRBD2 NA TRBV7-9 CASSQTSGLGEQFF TGTGCCAGCAGCCAAACTAGCGGGCTCGGAGAGCAGTTCTTC
TRBJ2-2 NA NA TRBV4-1 CASSQEYSPGELFF TGCGCCAGCAGCCAAGAATACTCGCCCGGGGAGCTGTTTTTT
TRBJ2-2 NA NA TRBV7-3 CASSSSTSPGELFF TGTGCCAGCAGCTCCTCGACTAGTCCCGGGGAGCTGTTTTTT
TRBJ1-5 NA NA TRBV2 CASRKRQESNQPQHF TGTGCCAGCAGAAAACGACAGGAGAGCAATCAGCCCCAGCATTTT
TRBJ2-2 TRBD1 NA TRBV7-9 CASRADRGNTGELFF TGTGCCAGCAGAGCGGACAGGGGGAACACCGGGGAGCTGTTTTTT
TRBJ2-1 TRBD2 few TRBV7-8 CASGPFSGGRDEQFF TGTGCCAGCGGCCCCTTTAGCGGGGGCCGGGATGAGCAGTTCTTC
TRBJ2-1 TRBD1 NA TRBV9 CASSVQGTGGYNEQFF TGTGCCAGCAGCGTACAAGGGACAGGGGGCTACAATGAGCAGTTCTTC
TRBJ2-5 TRBD2 NA TRBV24-1 CATSATSGSKETQYF TGTGCCACCAGTGCTACTAGCGGGAGTAAGGAGACCCAGTACTTC
TRBJ1-4 TRBD1 once TRBV5-1 CASSFGTGVEKLFF TGCGCCAGCAGCTTCGGGACAGGGGTCGAAAAACTGTTTTTT
TRBJ1-1 NA NA TRBV24-1 CATSDFSNTEAFF TGTGCCACCAGTGATTTTTCTAACACTGAAGCTTTCTTT
TRBJ2-7 TRBD2 NA TRBV13 CASSPRAGTASYEQYF TGTGCCAGCAGCCCCCGAGCGGGGACGGCCTCCTACGAGCAGTACTTC
TRBJ2-7 NA NA TRBV2 CASRLGSSPNEQYF TGTGCCAGCAGACTCGGGAGCTCTCCCAACGAGCAGTACTTC
TRBJ2-6 NA NA TRBV29-1 CSVRGGGDSSGANVLTF TGCAGCGTTCGGGGAGGGGGAGATAGCTCTGGGGCCAACGTCCTGACTTTC
TRBJ1-2 TRBD1 NA TRBV28 CASRTGRVWYGYTF TGTGCCAGCAGGACAGGGAGAGTTTGGTATGGCTACACCTTC
TRBJ2-5 NA NA TRBV19 CASSMGKGLTETQYF TGTGCCAGTAGTATGGGGAAGGGACTGACGGAGACCCAGTACTTC
TRBJ1-1 NA NA TRBV14 CASTHDRLNTEAFF TGTGCCAGCACTCACGACAGACTGAACACTGAAGCTTTCTTT
TRBJ2-5 TRBD2 NA TRBV5-4 CASSLLISGSGAGETQYF TGTGCCAGCAGCTTATTGATAAGTGGTAGCGGGGCGGGAGAGACCCAGTACTTC
TRBJ1-5 NA NA TRBV7-9 CASSLVSQPQHF TGTGCCAGCAGCTTAGTTAGTCAGCCCCAGCATTTT
TRBJ1-5 NA NA TRBV11-2 CASSSGGAHQPQHF TGTGCCAGCAGCTCGGGGGGGGCCCATCAGCCCCAGCATTTT
TRBJ2-3 NA NA TRBV3-1/TRBV3-2 CASSWDFTDTQYF TGTGCCAGCAGTTGGGACTTCACAGATACGCAGTATTTT
TRBJ1-6 TRBD1 NA TRBV27 CASGRDRNNSPLHF TGTGCCAGCGGCCGGGACAGAAATAATTCACCCCTCCACTTT
TRBJ1-1 NA NA TRBV10-3 CVAGGWNTEAFF TGTGTCGCGGGGGGGTGGAACACTGAAGCTTTCTTT
TRBJ1-1 NA NA TRBV10-3 CAINDMNTEAFF TGTGCCATCAATGACATGAACACTGAAGCTTTCTTT
TRBJ2-6 NA NA TRBV7-8 CASSLVGGGGANVLTF TGTGCCAGCAGCTTAGTGGGGGGTGGTGGGGCCAACGTCCTGACTTTC
TRBJ1-1 TRBD1 NA TRBV3-1/TRBV3-2 CASSQGFTGANTEAFF TGTGCCAGCAGCCAAGGATTTACAGGGGCGAACACTGAAGCTTTCTTT
TRBJ2-5 TRBD1 NA TRBV5-1 CASSPGGGPLETQYF TGCGCCAGCAGCCCAGGGGGCGGGCCGCTAGAGACCCAGTACTTC
TRBJ1-2 TRBD1 NA TRBV5-6 CASTTRDRIINYGYTF TGTGCCAGCACCACACGGGACAGAATCATTAACTATGGCTACACCTTC
TRBJ1-2 NA NA TRBV6-6 CASSLQGAAGYTF TGTGCCAGCAGTTTACAGGGAGCCGCCGGCTACACCTTC
TRBJ2-1 TRBD2 NA TRBV7-2 CASSRLAGGPHEQFF TGTGCCAGCAGTCGCCTAGCGGGGGGGCCCCATGAGCAGTTCTTC
TRBJ1-6 TRBD1 NA TRBV7-9 CASSSTGGKSPLHF TGTGCCAGCAGCTCCACAGGGGGAAAATCACCCCTCCACTTT
TRBJ2-1 NA NA TRBV7-6 CASSLYTKHSYNEQFF TGTGCCAGCAGCTTATATACCAAACACTCCTACAATGAGCAGTTCTTC
TRBJ1-1 NA NA TRBV27 CASTTYGGRGTTMNTEAFF TGTGCCAGCACTACTTATGGTGGGAGGGGGACCACCATGAACACTGAAGCTTTCTTT
TRBJ1-5 TRBD1 NA TRBV29-1 CSVEEANRGFSHSNQPQHF TGCAGCGTTGAAGAGGCTAACAGGGGTTTTTCCCATAGCAATCAGCCCCAGCATTTT
TRBJ2-5 NA NA TRBV5-1 CASSRGGQTQETQYF TGCGCCAGCAGCAGGGGGGGCCAGACGCAAGAGACCCAGTACTTC
TRBJ2-1 TRBD2 NA TRBV5-1 CASSLEGTSRLREQFF TGCGCCAGCAGCTTGGAGGGGACTAGCCGATTAAGAGAGCAGTTCTTC
TRBJ2-2 TRBD1 NA TRBV19 CASTPDQTGTGDIRRGTGELFF TGTGCCAGTACCCCAGACCAAACCGGGACAGGGGATATTAGGAGGGGCACCGGGGAGCTGTTTTTT
TRBJ2-5 TRBD2 NA TRBV7-3 CASSPTSAQETQYF TGTGCCAGCAGCCCGACTAGCGCACAAGAGACCCAGTACTTC
TRBJ1-3 NA NA TRBV7-2 CASSPRGGDSGNTIYF TGTGCCAGCAGCCCCCGGGGAGGGGACTCTGGAAACACCATATATTTT
TRBJ2-5 TRBD2 NA TRBV5-4 CASSGQTSGRAETQYF TGTGCCAGCAGCGGGCAGACTAGCGGGAGGGCAGAGACCCAGTACTTC
TRBJ2-1 NA NA TRBV7-3 CASSFEVDRYNEQFF TGTGCCAGCAGCTTTGAAGTGGACAGATACAATGAGCAGTTCTTC
TRBJ2-1 TRBD2 NA TRBV30 CAWSFDRTSGRVEQFF TGTGCCTGGAGCTTTGACAGGACTAGCGGGAGGGTTGAGCAGTTCTTC
TRBJ1-5 TRBD1 NA TRBV2 CASRGDRLLSNQPQHF TGTGCCAGCAGGGGGGACAGGCTTTTGAGCAATCAGCCCCAGCATTTT